These T cell receptor beta chains were read from a single sample in a study of vaccination and CD4 T cells after COVID-19. TCRdb processed the PCR reads anew with MiXCR; each CDR3 protein has one entry. The repertoire holds some 23,000 distinct CDR3 sequences, with 67% as singletons. These receptors have no known antigen. The source was CD4+ T cells from blood, cultured in vitro, collected after SARS-CoV-2 vaccination. The origin of the receptors is a human donor who received a COVID-19 vaccine. The CDR3 runs from the conserved cysteine through the conserved F or W. The order of the fields is CDR3 length, V gene, D gene, J gene, clone size, CDR3 DNA, CDR3 protein. The D gene is left open where the match is weak. A clone size is listed for some rows: how often the clone was seen (once, few, many), or a class if it is expanded.

18	TRBV7-9	TRBD1	TRBJ1-1	.	TGTGCCAGCAGCGCGAAATACCGGACAGGGGGCGCGGGGACTGAAGCTTTCTTT	CASSAKYRTGGAGTEAFF
14	TRBV2	TRBD1	TRBJ1-2	few	TGTGCCAGCAGTTTCGGGACAGGGAACTATGGCTACACCTTC	CASSFGTGNYGYTF
17	TRBV30	.	TRBJ2-2	.	TGTGCCTGGAGTCCGTTGTCTTGGACCACCAACACCGGGGAGCTGTTTTTT	CAWSPLSWTTNTGELFF
16	TRBV6-1	TRBD1	TRBJ2-3	.	TGTGCCAGCAGTGAACGACAGGGGGGCCGAACAGATACGCAGTATTTT	CASSERQGGRTDTQYF
13	TRBV20-1	TRBD1	TRBJ1-2	.	TGCAGCGCCGGGACAGGGACCTTCTATGGCTACACCTTC	CSAGTGTFYGYTF
14	TRBV7-9	.	TRBJ2-7	few	TGTGCCAGCAGCCCGAAGACAGCCTCCTACGAGCAGTACTTC	CASSPKTASYEQYF
16	TRBV23-1	TRBD1	TRBJ1-2	.	TGCGCCAGCGTATCGACAGGGGGCGGTGTAATCTATGGCTACACCTTC	CASVSTGGGVIYGYTF
12	TRBV2	.	TRBJ1-6	.	TGTGCCAGCAGTGAACCAGCCAGACCCCTCCACTTT	CASSEPARPLHF
14	TRBV2	.	TRBJ1-2	.	TGTGCCAGCAGAACAGGGTTAGGAAGCTATGGCTACACCTTC	CASRTGLGSYGYTF
13	TRBV7-8	.	TRBJ2-7	.	TGTGCCAGCAGCTTCCATAATTCCTACGAGCAGTACTTC	CASSFHNSYEQYF
17	TRBV11-3	TRBD2	TRBJ2-3	.	TGTGCCAGCAGCGGGGGTAGCGGGGGCTACAGCTCCGATACGCAGTATTTT	CASSGGSGGYSSDTQYF
14	TRBV19	TRBD1	TRBJ1-5	.	TGTGCCAGTAGTTCAGACAGGGAGGGTCAGCCCCAGCATTTT	CASSSDREGQPQHF
15	TRBV7-2	.	TRBJ1-6	.	TGTGCCAGCAGCTTAAATATGCAGGGTAATTCACCCCTCCACTTT	CASSLNMQGNSPLHF
20	TRBV11-2	TRBD2	TRBJ2-3	.	TGTGCCAGCAGCCACACCCCTCGGACTAGCGGGGGGGCCGACACAGATACGCAGTATTTT	CASSHTPRTSGGADTDTQYF
17	TRBV20-1	.	TRBJ2-7	.	TGCAGTGCTAGAGTATGGCAGGGGTCCGCCCTTTCCTACGAGCAGTACTTC	CSARVWQGSALSYEQYF
16	TRBV2	.	TRBJ1-5	.	TGTGCCAGCAGTGTCTACGATGGGACCTCAAATCAGCCCCAGCATTTT	CASSVYDGTSNQPQHF
13	TRBV20-1	.	TRBJ1-4	.	TGCAGTGCTAGAGTGGGGTGGGGTGAAAAACTGTTTTTT	CSARVGWGEKLFF
14	TRBV5-4	.	TRBJ2-5	.	TGTGCCAGCAGCTTGGCTTCAGGCCAAGAGACCCAGTACTTC	CASSLASGQETQYF
13	TRBV6-1	.	TRBJ1-5	.	TGTGCCAGCAGTGACTGGGCAGGGCAGCCCCAGCATTTT	CASSDWAGQPQHF
16	TRBV6-1	TRBD1	TRBJ1-2	few	TGTGCCAGCAGTGAAGGAAGGGGGCGAGAGAACTATGGCTACACCTTC	CASSEGRGRENYGYTF